A single sample gave rise to the 20 T cell receptor beta chains below, sequenced in a study of blood T cell repertoires in COVID-19. Repertoires were generated with immunoSEQ multiplex PCR, while TCRdb's copy carries only in-frame clones and drops some. The table has around 300,000 clones, around 87% seen once. Material for sequencing was peripheral blood. Receptors originate from a man aged 50 to 60 with active or convalescent COVID-19.

This clone was found a few times. The chain employs TRBV6-6 and TRBJ1-4; 10 positions agree with TRBD1. This CDR3 contains 14 residues. V trimming: 10 bases; J trimming: 7 bases; junction bases outside the gene matches: 9. CDR1 and CDR2 from the germline V gene are MNHNY and SVGAGI (reference sequence). CDR3 sequence (DNA): TGTGCCACCGTGACAGGGGGCGAAGGTGAAAAACTGTTTTTT. Translating it yields CATVTGGEGEKLFF.

The chain recombines TRBV7-9 with TRBJ1-6, with D tentatively TRBD1 (6 bases). The V gene's germline CDR1 is SEHNR and CDR2 FQNEAQ (reference sequence). The length of the CDR3 is 15 residues. V dropped 1 base and J dropped 7 bases, with 11 bases sitting between them. The CDR3 loop is CASSLGRTENSPLHF. The CDR3 region has the DNA TGTGCCAGCAGCTTAGGTCGGACAGAGAATTCACCCCTCCACTTT.

The chain links TRBV5-4 to TRBJ2-7; 7 bases fit TRBD1. From germline, CDR1 is SGHNT and CDR2 YYREEE (reference sequence). V lost 3 bases and J lost 1; bases outside the gene matches: 4. There are 14 residues in the CDR3. The DNA of the CDR3 is TGTGCCAGCAGCTCCCCGGGACAGTCCTACGAGCAGTACTTC. Translating gives CASSSPGQSYEQYF.

The chain joins TRBV30 to TRBJ2-3; TRBD1 is a possible D gene (6 bases). V shed 3 bases and J shed 3 bases, with 10 bases lying between them. Germline V gene lookup returns CDR1 GTSNPN and CDR2 SVGIG (reference sequence). CDR3 length equals 13 residues. The CDR3 loop is CAWRATGTDTQYF. As DNA, the CDR3 is TGTGCCTGGAGGGCTACAGGGACAGATACGCAGTATTTT.

The chain recombines TRBV18 with TRBJ1-2, with a tentative D call TRBD1 (6 bases). Germline V CDR1 and CDR2: KGHSH, LQKENI. V lost 2 bases and J lost 7, with 17 bases in between. The CDR3 is 15 residues long. The CDR3 DNA is TGTGCCAGCTCACCAGGTCTATCAGGGGCAGGTGGCTACACCTTC. Translated, it gives CASSPGLSGAGGYTF.

DNA of the CDR3: TGTGCCAGCAGCTCCGCCGGGGTGACAGCTTTCTTT. This gives the protein CASSSAGVTAFF. The chain links TRBV7-9 to TRBJ1-1; D remains unclear. V gave up 4 bases and J gave up 10 bases, with 13 bases separating them. Germline values: CDR1 SEHNR, CDR2 FQNEAQ (reference sequence). The CDR3 runs to 12 residues. Full variable domain (outside the CDR3, taken from reference TRBV7-9 and TRBJ1-1): DTGVSQNPRHKITKRGQNVTFRCDPISEHNRLYWYRQTLGQGPEFLTYFQNEAQLEKSRLLSDRFSAERPKGSFSTLEIQRTEQGDSAMYLCASSSAGVTAFFGQGTRLTVV.

This chain joins TRBV10-3 and TRBJ2-5, with TRBD1 identical over 8 bases. Per germline, CDR1 ENHRY and CDR2 SYGVKD. CDR3 length: 15 amino acids. J gave up 4 bases and V 4 bases, and 8 bases lay outside the gene matches. In nucleotides, the CDR3 is TGTGCCATCAGTGCGGGGACAGGAGGAACAGAGACCCAGTACTTC. This codes for CAISAGTGGTETQYF.

The chain has TRBV7-8 and TRBJ1-3; D is unclear. The ends were cut back, 2 bases at V and 2 bases at J, with 7 bases in the middle. The CDR3 spans 14 residues. In germline, CDR1 is SGHVS, CDR2 FQNEAQ. The CDR3 region is CASSLLSTGNTIYF. The CDR3 bases are TGTGCCAGCAGCTTACTTTCTACTGGAAACACCATATATTTT.

Notes on this clone: This specimen includes other DNA sequences encoding the same CDR3. The rearrangement links TRBV9 to TRBJ1-3, with D tentatively TRBD1 (5 bases). The CDR3 is 15 residues long. The V end was cut by 1 base, the J end by 0 bases, with 8 bases between. Germline loops: CDR1 SGDLS, CDR2 YYNGEE. Here the CDR3 reads CASSVTGGSGNTIYF. CDR3 bases: TGTGCCAGCAGCGTAACGGGGGGCTCTGGAAACACCATATATTTT.

This clone has a handful of counts. This chain joins TRBV5-4 and TRBJ1-2; D not resolved. The CDR3 totals 13 residues. Trimming took 0 bases from V and 7 from J, leaving 10 bases between them. Germline V gene data show CDR1 as SGHNT and CDR2 as YYREEE (reference sequence). CDR3 DNA sequence: TGTGCCAGCAGCTTGGACAGAGATGCTGGCTACACCTTC. Protein sequence: CASSLDRDAGYTF.

The J gene is TRBJ1-1, the V gene TRBV14, with TRBD1 as a possible D gene (5 bases). Trimming cost V 3 bases and J 5 bases, with 16 bases left between them. Per the germline V gene, CDR1 is SGHDN and CDR2 is FVKESK. The CDR3 runs to 15 residues. The CDR3 region has the DNA TGTGCCAGCAGCCACATTCGGGGGGGTGGGACTGAAGCTTTCTTT. This codes for CASSHIRGGGTEAFF.

The V and J genes are TRBV29-1 and TRBJ1-1, with D perhaps matching TRBD1 (5 bases). Deletions cut 6 bases from V and 0 bases from J, with 17 bases between. Germline CDR1 and CDR2: SQVTM and ANQGSEA. The CDR3 totals 15 residues. In nucleotides, the CDR3 is TGCAGCGTGGCGGGCGGGACGGACATGAACACTGAAGCTTTCTTT. As protein: CSVAGGTDMNTEAFF.

V gene TRBV9 combines with J gene TRBJ2-2; D perhaps matches TRBD2 (6 bases). Germline V lookup: CDR1 SGDLS, CDR2 YYNGEE. V lost 4 bases to trimming and J lost 0 bases, with 7 bases between them. This CDR3 is 14 amino acids long. The CDR3 nucleotides are TGTGCCAGCAGCCGACTAGCGAACACCGGGGAGCTGTTTTTT. Translation gives CASSRLANTGELFF.

This clone was detected once. The CDR3 region is CASSDSGREETQYF. CDR3 DNA sequence: TGTGCCAGCAGTGATAGCGGGAGAGAAGAGACCCAGTACTTC. This rearrangement joins TRBV3-1 (or the pseudogene TRBV3-2) to TRBJ2-5; 9 bases are a match to TRBD2. The CDR3 has 14 residues. The germline V gene has CDR1 LGHDT and CDR2 YNNKEL (reference sequence). The J segment lost 3 bases and the V segment lost 6 bases, leaving 5 bases of the junction unmatched.

This chain uses TRBV14 with TRBJ2-5; D uncertain. V was shortened by 3 bases and J by 5 bases, with 10 bases between the two germline ends. This CDR3 spans 13 amino acids. Germline lookup yields CDR1 SGHDN and CDR2 FVKESK. CDR3 coding DNA: TGTGCCAGCAGCCACTTAAACTTGGAGACCCAGTACTTC. It specifies CASSHLNLETQYF.

The chain combines TRBV10-3 with TRBJ1-2; 8 bases line up with TRBD1. Germline V lookup: CDR1 ENHRY, CDR2 SYGVKD. The CDR3 has 13 amino acids. V shed 6 bases and J 3 bases; nucleotides not matched to a gene: 3. CDR3 residues: CAISQGAYYGYTF. The CDR3 coding sequence is TGTGCCATCAGCCAGGGGGCTTACTATGGCTACACCTTC.

This clone occurred once. The chain carries TRBV4-1 and TRBJ1-1; TRBD1 matches at 10 bases. CDR3 length: 16 residues. Germline V CDR1 and CDR2: MGHRA, YSYEKL. Germline trimming cut 4 bases from V and 0 bases from J; bases unmatched to any gene: 5. The DNA for the CDR3 is TGCGCCAGCAGCCTCGGACAGGGGGGGGTGAACACTGAAGCTTTCTTT. Amino acid sequence: CASSLGQGGVNTEAFF.

The gene calls are TRBV7-2 and TRBJ2-2, with D perhaps matching TRBD2 (6 bases). The CDR3 is 16 residues long. Looked up from germline, CDR1 is SGHTA and CDR2 is FQGNSA. V was cut by 5 bases and J by 3 bases, with 16 bases left in between. CDR3 loop: CASSPRAPGDTGELFF. The DNA of the CDR3 is TGTGCCAGCAGCCCCCGGGCTCCGGGAGACACCGGGGAGCTGTTTTTT.

The chain uses TRBV18 and TRBJ1-1; 7 nucleotides agree with TRBD1. V shed 5 bases, J shed 0 bases, and the junction held 9 bases outside the gene matches. The CDR3 covers 16 residues. CDR1 is KGHSH and CDR2 is LQKENI in the germline V gene. CDR3 sequence: CASSTRQGFMNTEAFF. For the CDR3, the DNA is TGTGCCAGCTCAACGAGACAGGGCTTTATGAACACTGAAGCTTTCTTT. Filled out from reference TRBV18 and TRBJ1-1, the complete variable domain reads NAGVMQNPRHLVRRRGQEARLRCSPMKGHSHVYWYRQLPEEGLKFMVYLQKENIIDESGMPKERFSAEFPKEGPSILRIQQVVRGDSAAYFCASSTRQGFMNTEAFFGQGTRLTVV.

The genes are TRBV10-3 and TRBJ1-2; 9 bases align to TRBD1. The V gene end was trimmed by 1 base and the J gene end by 7 bases; junction bases not matched to a gene: 4. This CDR3 is built from 14 residues. From germline, CDR1 is ENHRY and CDR2 SYGVKD. In nucleotides, the CDR3 is TGTGCCATCAGTGAGTTACAGGGGGCGCGTGGCTACACCTTC. Translation: CAISELQGARGYTF.